These 18 T cell receptor beta chains originate from one sample sequenced in a study of response to subunit inactivated influenza vaccine. From the RT-PCR reads, TCRdb called clonotypes with MiXCR, one entry per CDR3 protein. The data show just under 250,000 distinct CDR3 sequences, with less than 15% seen just once and about 8% held by the top ten. The input for sequencing was non-naive T cells sorted from PBMCs, taken less than 15 days before vaccination. These receptor sequences come from a man aged 50-59 years who received an inactivated influenza vaccine.

This clonotype was seen more than once but under ten times. The chain links TRBV24-1 to TRBJ2-5; no clear D. CDR3 length equals 13 residues. Trimming left V 1 base short and J 5 bases short, with 7 bases between. The germline CDR1 and CDR2 sequences are KGHDR and SFDVKD. For the CDR3, the DNA is TGTGCCACCAGTGATTTCACTGTGGAGACCCAGTACTTC. It translates to CATSDFTVETQYF.

This clonotype occurred a few times. This sequence joins TRBV6-2 or TRBV6-3 and TRBJ2-2; D is uncertain. Per germline, CDR1 MNHEY and CDR2 SVGEGT. This CDR3 is built from 14 residues. V was clipped by 2 bases and J by 4 bases, with 8 bases between them. The CDR3 region has the DNA TGTGCCAGCAGTTACCCACCGGGCACCGGGGAGCTGTTTTTT. Translation: CASSYPPGTGELFF.

This clonotype was observed a few times. This rearrangement joins TRBV6-2 or TRBV6-3 to TRBJ2-2; D is unclear. Germline-derived CDR1 and CDR2 are MNHEY and SVGEGT. Trimming cost V 7 bases and J 6 bases, with 9 bases left between them. The CDR3 runs to 12 residues. The CDR3 is CASKGLAGELFF. Here the CDR3 DNA reads TGTGCCAGCAAAGGGCTGGCCGGGGAGCTGTTTTTT.

The rearrangement joins TRBV4-2 to TRBJ2-1; no clear D. The CDR3 consists of 17 residues. Germline values: CDR1 LGHNA, CDR2 YNFKEQ. The germline V and J ends were trimmed by 1 base and 3 bases, with 16 bases remaining between them. The CDR3 spells CASSQAPLGLVYNEQFF. The CDR3 DNA reads TGTGCCAGCAGCCAAGCCCCCTTGGGGTTGGTCTACAATGAGCAGTTCTTC.

This clonotype was recorded many times. J is TRBJ1-1 and V is TRBV5-1; D gene ambiguous. The germline V gene has CDR1 SGHRS and CDR2 YFSETQ. This CDR3 contains 14 residues. Between the trimmed V and J ends, which lost 4 bases and 2 bases, there was a span of 12 bases. The chain's CDR3 is CASSGSTVNTEAFF. In nucleotides, the CDR3 is TGCGCCAGCAGCGGTAGTACGGTAAACACTGAAGCTTTCTTT. The full variable domain, completed using reference TRBV5-1 and TRBJ1-1, is KAGVTQTPRYLIKTRGQQVTLSCSPISGHRSVSWYQQTPGQGLQFLFEYFSETQRNKGNFPGRFSGRQFSNSRSEMNVSTLELGDSALYLCASSGSTVNTEAFFGQGTRLTVV.

The V call is TRBV5-1, the J call TRBJ2-3; 14 nucleotides match TRBD2. V shed 3 bases and J 2 bases; nucleotides not matched to a gene: 8. CDR3 size: 18 residues. Germline CDR1 reads SGHRS; CDR2 reads YFSETQ. CDR3 protein: CASSSGLAGAKFTDTQYF. Here the CDR3 DNA reads TGCGCCAGCAGCTCGGGACTAGCGGGGGCTAAATTCACAGATACGCAGTATTTT.

This clonotype was recorded a few times. The chain carries TRBV7-2 and TRBJ2-5, with D perhaps matching TRBD1 (7 bases). The V end lost 3 bases, the J end lost 3 bases, and 11 bases lay between the germline ends. CDR1 is SGHTA, CDR2 FQGNSA, per germline. This CDR3 region has 14 residues. CDR3 in DNA: TGTGCCAGCAGCTTGGGCAGGGGGGAAGAGACCCAGTACTTC. Its protein product is CASSLGRGEETQYF.

This clonotype was recorded many times. This sequence joins TRBV4-3 and TRBJ2-7; D is undetermined. CDR3 length equals 17 residues. V lost 1 base, J lost 0 bases, and 16 bases lay in between. Germline V gives CDR1 LGHNA, CDR2 YSLEER. CDR3 protein: CASSQGWGHKSSYEQYF. The CDR3 nucleotides read TGCGCCAGCAGCCAAGGATGGGGTCACAAGAGCTCCTACGAGCAGTACTTC.

This clonotype showed up many times. This chain joins TRBV7-8 and TRBJ1-1; TRBD1 is a possible D gene (5 bases). CDR1 SGHVS and CDR2 FQNEAQ come from the germline V gene. V lost 5 bases and J 1 base, leaving 11 bases between the germline ends. This CDR3 spans 14 amino acids. This chain's CDR3 is CASSQGRANTEAFF. The DNA of the CDR3 is TGTGCCAGCAGCCAGGGACGGGCGAACACTGAAGCTTTCTTT.

This clonotype was seen repeatedly, ten times or more. This chain joins TRBV20-1 and TRBJ2-4; D remains ambiguous. V shed 0 bases and J shed 1 base, with 13 bases lying between them. This CDR3 has 16 residues. Per germline, CDR1 DFQATT and CDR2 SNEGSKA (reference sequence). The CDR3 DNA follows: TGCAGTGCTAGAGATGTTCCCCGGTGGGCCAAAAACATTCAGTACTTC. Protein product: CSARDVPRWAKNIQYF.

This clonotype was recorded at least ten times. The chain employs TRBV28 and TRBJ1-2; maybe TRBD1 (6 bases). The germline V gene encodes CDR1 MDHEN and CDR2 SYDVKM. The length of the CDR3 is 13 residues. V dropped 6 bases and J dropped 4 bases, with 12 bases sitting between them. The CDR3 region has the DNA TGTGCCAGCAGGACCGGGACATTCTATGGCTACACCTTC. This sequence encodes CASRTGTFYGYTF.

Worth noting for this clonotype: A much larger clonotype is one base distant, so this may be a read error. The genes are TRBV5-6 and TRBJ2-7, with a weak D call TRBD2 (6 bases). The CDR3 runs to 13 residues. The germline gives CDR1 SGHDT, CDR2 YYEEEE. Trimming removed 7 bases from V and 0 bases from J, with 11 bases in between. CDR3 residues: CASGPGGSYEQYF. CDR3 DNA sequence: TGTGCCAGCGGCCCCGGGGGCTCCTACGAGCAGTACTTC.

This clonotype was found a few times. V usage is TRBV3-1 and J usage is TRBJ2-7; D gene uncertain. The CDR3 has 15 amino acids. V lost 1 base and J 7 bases, leaving 17 bases between the germline ends. Germline V gives CDR1 LGHDT, CDR2 YNNKEL (reference sequence). The CDR3 nucleotides read TGTGCCAGCAGCCAAGGAAGACTCCTATTGGGAGAGCAGTACTTC. Translated: CASSQGRLLLGEQYF.

This chain uses TRBV7-3 with TRBJ2-1, with TRBD2 as a possible D gene (6 bases). Germline V lookup: CDR1 SGHTA, CDR2 FQGTGA. This CDR3 has 14 amino acids. V gave up 4 bases and J gave up 7 bases, with 14 bases separating them. The CDR3 coding sequence is TGTGCCAGCAGCTCCGGGGGACTTTTAAATGAGCAGTTCTTC. The encoded protein is CASSSGGLLNEQFF.

This clonotype turned up a few times. The V gene is TRBV6-1, the J gene TRBJ1-4; a weak D match, TRBD1 (5 bases). Between the trimmed V and J ends, which lost 6 bases and 4 bases, there was a span of 9 bases. CDR3 length: 13 residues. Germline CDR1 reads MNHNS; CDR2 reads SASEGT. In DNA, the CDR3 is TGTGCCAGCAGGACAGCTGGTAATGAAAAACTGTTTTTT. Translating gives CASRTAGNEKLFF.

This clonotype is a singleton in its sample. J is TRBJ1-5 and V is TRBV6-2 or TRBV6-3, with D hard to call. The CDR3 is 18 residues long. Germline CDR1 reads MNHEY; CDR2 reads SVGEGT. Trimming left V 0 bases short and J 4 bases short, with 19 bases between. The CDR3 DNA sequence: TGTGCCAGCAGTTACTCCCGGAGTTTAGGTACCTCGAATCAGCCCCAGCATTTT. As protein: CASSYSRSLGTSNQPQHF.

The chain employs TRBV4-1 and TRBJ2-5, with D perhaps matching TRBD1 (6 bases). This CDR3 contains 15 residues. CDR1 MGHRA and CDR2 YSYEKL come from the germline V gene. V lost 4 bases and J 5 bases, leaving 17 bases between the germline ends. The CDR3 spells CASSRLQGPRETQYF. Here the CDR3 DNA reads TGCGCCAGCAGCCGACTACAGGGCCCGCGGGAGACCCAGTACTTC.

The sample holds a few counts of this clonotype. The chain joins TRBV5-1 to TRBJ1-1; 8 nucleotides match TRBD1. Losses at the gene ends were 4 bases for V and 0 bases for J; bases not matched to a gene: 14. In germline, CDR1 is SGHRS, CDR2 YFSETQ. This CDR3 contains 18 residues. Here the CDR3 reads CASSLRRGTGTMNTEAFF. The CDR3 bases are TGCGCCAGCAGCCTCCGACGCGGGACAGGAACCATGAACACTGAAGCTTTCTTT.